The next 30 T cell receptor beta chains were all read from a single sample in a study of T cells in narcolepsy. Using immunoSEQ multiplex PCR, the repertoire was profiled, and TCRdb retains in-frame clones only, with some absent. The sample lists some 33,000 clones, 85% to 90% occurring once. Sequenced sample: CD45RA- memory CD4+ T cells from PBMCs. The receptors were gathered from a human donor with narcolepsy.

The V and J genes are TRBV7-2 and TRBJ2-5, with 7 bases matching TRBD1. With V trimmed by 5 bases and J by 3 bases, 9 bases remained unmatched. This CDR3 region has 15 residues. Germline values: CDR1 SGHTA, CDR2 FQGNSA. Written as DNA, the CDR3 is TGTGCCAGCAGCCTAGGGGGCATGGAGGAAGAGACCCAGTACTTC. This translates into CASSLGGMEEETQYF.

The chain couples TRBV7-8 to TRBJ1-2; possibly TRBD1 for D (5 bases). Germline V gene lookup returns CDR1 SGHVS and CDR2 FQNEAQ. The V and J ends lost 5 bases and 4 bases respectively, with 17 bases between them. The CDR3 has 15 residues. This chain's CDR3 is CASSPRDPGTYGYTF. In DNA form, the CDR3 reads TGTGCCAGCAGCCCTCGGGACCCGGGTACCTATGGCTACACCTTC.

V usage is TRBV6-4 and J usage is TRBJ1-1; 7 positions match TRBD1. The CDR3 runs 13 residues. Trimming removed 6 bases from V and 6 bases from J; junction bases left unmatched: 7. Germline-derived CDR1 and CDR2 are MRHNA and SNTAGT. Here the CDR3 reads CASRETGSAEAFF. CDR3 coding DNA: TGTGCCAGCAGGGAGACAGGGAGCGCTGAAGCTTTCTTT.

The chain uses TRBV19 and TRBJ2-1; 10 bases match TRBD1. The CDR3 loop spans 13 amino acids. CDR1 and CDR2 from the germline V gene are LNHDA and SQIVND (reference sequence). V shed 7 bases, J shed 6 bases, and the junction held 3 bases outside the gene matches. The CDR3 is CASKDRGLNEQFF. In nucleotides, the CDR3 is TGTGCCAGTAAAGACAGGGGGCTCAATGAGCAGTTCTTC.

This clone was observed a handful of times. The V gene is TRBV7-2, the J gene TRBJ2-3; the D is unclear. Per the germline V gene, CDR1 is SGHTA and CDR2 is FQGNSA. Trimming cost V 6 bases and J 9 bases, with 13 bases left between them. This CDR3 comprises 12 residues. The DNA for the CDR3 is TGTGCCAGCAGTACCCATTTAGGCACGCAGTATTTT. As protein: CASSTHLGTQYF.

This clone showed up just once. The genes are TRBV11-2 and TRBJ1-1; the D is unclear. Trimming shortened V by 5 bases and J by 1 base, and 17 bases separated the two germline ends. This CDR3 spans 16 amino acids. Per germline, CDR1 SGHAT and CDR2 FQNNGV. CDR3 DNA: TGTGCCAGCAGCAGCACCTTCGGACTGAAGAACACTGAAGCTTTCTTT. Its protein product is CASSSTFGLKNTEAFF.

J is TRBJ2-2 and V is TRBV7-6; D call uncertain. The CDR3 extends over 15 amino acids. V shed 5 bases and J shed 1 base, with 11 bases lying between them. Germline assignment: CDR1 SGHVS and CDR2 FNYEAQ. The CDR3 DNA reads as TGTGCCAGCAGCCCAGGCTACAAGAACACCGGGGAGCTGTTTTTT. Protein: CASSPGYKNTGELFF.

V and J are TRBV19 and TRBJ2-7; 10 bases line up with TRBD2. The CDR3 is 14 amino acids. Losses at the gene ends were 5 bases for V and 4 bases for J; bases not matched to a gene: 5. Germline V gene sequence: CDR1 LNHDA, CDR2 SQIVND (reference sequence). The CDR3 here is CASSSAGGGYEQYF. As DNA, the CDR3 is TGTGCCAGTAGTTCAGCGGGAGGGGGTTACGAGCAGTACTTC.

The chain uses TRBV5-1 and TRBJ2-2; a weak D match, TRBD2 (6 bases). The V and J ends lost 6 bases and 3 bases respectively, with 18 bases between them. This CDR3 comprises 16 residues. Per germline, CDR1 SGHRS and CDR2 YFSETQ. The CDR3 region is CASTLAGGRDTGELFF. CDR3 DNA sequence: TGCGCCAGCACCCTGGCCGGGGGTCGGGACACCGGGGAGCTGTTTTTT.

In this sample, this clone turned up once. This chain uses TRBV9 with TRBJ2-3, with TRBD2 as a possible D gene (6 bases). Per the germline V gene, CDR1 is SGDLS and CDR2 is YYNGEE. This CDR3 is built from 12 residues. Between the trimmed V and J ends, which lost 4 bases and 9 bases, there was a span of 12 bases. CDR3 loop: CASSPGVETQYF. The CDR3 DNA follows: TGTGCCAGCAGCCCGGGGGTTGAGACGCAGTATTTT.

The V and J genes are TRBV28 and TRBJ1-2; the D is unclear. The germline V gene has CDR1 MDHEN and CDR2 SYDVKM. This CDR3 region has 10 residues. The CDR3 coding sequence is TGTGGTACTAGGGACTATGGCTACACCTTC. Residues: CGTRDYGYTF.

The table lists this clone with a few counts. This chain connects TRBV6-5 to TRBJ2-6; TRBD1 matches 7 bases. Germline CDR1 and CDR2: MNHEY and SVGAGI. V was pared by 2 bases and J by 3 bases, with 1 base of the junction left unmatched. The CDR3 extends over 15 amino acids. The CDR3 DNA follows: TGTGCCAGCAGTTACCAGGGGGATGGGGCCAACGTCCTGACTTTC. As protein: CASSYQGDGANVLTF.

The chain couples TRBV7-3 to TRBJ2-5; tentatively, D is TRBD1 or TRBD2 (7 bases each). The germline V gene has CDR1 SGHTA and CDR2 FQGTGA. V dropped 3 bases and J dropped 5 bases, with 16 bases sitting between them. The CDR3 length is 15 residues. CDR3 amino acids: CASSFRGGSGETQYF. The CDR3 coding sequence is TGTGCCAGCAGCTTCAGGGGGGGATCAGGGGAGACCCAGTACTTC.

The J gene is TRBJ1-2, the V gene TRBV7-9; D is ambiguous. The germline gives CDR1 SEHNR, CDR2 FQNEAQ (reference sequence). The V and J ends lost 11 bases and 5 bases respectively, with 27 bases between them. There are 16 residues in the CDR3. The CDR3 nucleotides read TGTGCCTTCCACTTAGCGGCTGTTGTAAGCCTTTATGGCTACACCTTC. This codes for CAFHLAAVVSLYGYTF.

The rearrangement uses TRBV30 and TRBJ2-6, with D unclear. V lost 8 bases, J lost 0 bases, and 11 bases lay in between. The CDR3 consists of 14 residues. Germline V gene sequence: CDR1 GTSNPN, CDR2 SVGIG (reference sequence). The DNA for the CDR3 is TGTGCCGCCCCAGGTCCCTCTGGGGCCAACGTCCTGACTTTC. It yields the protein CAAPGPSGANVLTF.

V gene TRBV5-8 combines with J gene TRBJ1-4, with 8 nucleotides matching TRBD1. Per the germline V gene, CDR1 is SGHTS and CDR2 is YDEGEE. The CDR3 has 14 amino acids. The trim removed 0 bases at V and 8 bases at J, leaving 3 bases unmatched. For the CDR3, the DNA is TGTGCCAGCAGCTTGGGCACAGGGGGAGAAAAACTGTTTTTT. This encodes CASSLGTGGEKLFF.

This chain uses TRBV7-2 with TRBJ1-1; TRBD1 matches at 8 bases. V was pared by 5 bases and J by 1 base, with 3 bases of the junction left unmatched. The germline V gene has CDR1 SGHTA and CDR2 FQGNSA. CDR3 size: 14 residues. The CDR3 DNA is TGTGCCAGCAGCAGGGACAGGAGGAACACTGAAGCTTTCTTT. Translation: CASSRDRRNTEAFF.

The chain employs TRBV6-1 and TRBJ2-5; D is uncertain. V dropped 2 bases and J dropped 5 bases, with 6 bases sitting between them. In germline, CDR1 is MNHNS, CDR2 SASEGT. This CDR3 contains 12 residues. The CDR3, as DNA: TGTGCCAGCAGTGAATATGGGGAGACCCAGTACTTC. Its translation: CASSEYGETQYF.

The V and J genes are TRBV27 and TRBJ2-3; TRBD2 aligns across 11 bases. This CDR3 has 16 amino acids. Trimming removed 2 bases from V and 7 bases from J; junction bases left unmatched: 8. Germline-derived CDR1 and CDR2 are MNHEY and SMNVEV (reference sequence). This CDR3 is CASSLDPTSGKNTQYF. CDR3 DNA sequence: TGTGCCAGCAGTTTAGACCCGACTAGCGGGAAAAATACGCAGTATTTT.

This clone was observed a handful of times. V gene TRBV2 combines with J gene TRBJ1-2; TRBD1 aligns across 8 bases. The junction had 10 bases not matched to a gene; V was cut back by 2 bases and J by 8 bases. Germline V lookup: CDR1 SNHLY, CDR2 FYNNEI. The CDR3 runs 15 residues. CDR3 nucleotide sequence: TGTGCCAGCAGTGAATTTGTCAGGGGGCAAGGGGGCTACACCTTC. It is translated as CASSEFVRGQGGYTF. Full variable domain (remainder filled in from reference TRBV2 and TRBJ1-2): EPEVTQTPSHQVTQMGQEVILRCVPISNHLYFYWYRQILGQKVEFLVSFYNNEISEKSEIFDDQFSVERPDGSNFTLKIRSTKLEDSAMYFCASSEFVRGQGGYTFGSGTRLTVV.

This chain connects TRBV10-3 to TRBJ2-1; 8 nucleotides align to TRBD2. Germline CDR1 ENHRY, CDR2 SYGVKD. The CDR3 is 17 residues long. V lost 0 bases to trimming and J lost 2 bases; unmatched junction nucleotides: 6. Here the CDR3 DNA reads TGTGCCATCAGTGAGTCGCTTAGCGGGATAGCCTACAATGAGCAGTTCTTC. It specifies CAISESLSGIAYNEQFF.

This clone was picked up one time. The genes are TRBV7-8 and TRBJ1-4; D is unclear. Germline CDR1 SGHVS, CDR2 FQNEAQ. The V end lost 0 bases, the J end lost 1 base, and 12 bases lay between the germline ends. This CDR3 region has 17 residues. The CDR3 protein is CASSLARLVGTNEKLFF. Here the CDR3 DNA reads TGTGCCAGCAGCTTAGCGCGTTTAGTGGGAACTAATGAAAAACTGTTTTTT.

This clone was found once. The chain recombines TRBV7-9 with TRBJ2-7, with 8 bases fitting TRBD2. Per germline, CDR1 SEHNR and CDR2 FQNEAQ (reference sequence). Losses at the gene ends were 5 bases for V and 6 bases for J; bases not matched to a gene: 12. CDR3 length equals 15 residues. CDR3 loop: CASSLTSGRGSEQYF. The CDR3 region has the DNA TGTGCCAGCAGCCTAACTAGCGGCAGAGGCTCCGAGCAGTACTTC.

This clone has a single count. Other DNA sequences in this specimen translate into the identical CDR3. The chain couples TRBV5-1 to TRBJ2-5; D possibly corresponds to TRBD1 (5 bases). Per the germline V gene, CDR1 is SGHRS and CDR2 is YFSETQ. V was pared by 0 bases and J by 2 bases, with 5 bases between. This CDR3 region has 13 residues. The DNA of the CDR3 is TGCGCCAGCAGCTTGGGACAGCAAGAGACCCAGTACTTC. It specifies CASSLGQQETQYF.

This clone was observed a handful of times. The chain employs TRBV6-5 and TRBJ2-7; maybe TRBD1 (7 bases). Trimming left V 7 bases short and J 3 bases short, with 16 bases between. Germline V gene sequence: CDR1 MNHEY, CDR2 SVGAGI. This CDR3 has 14 residues. The chain's CDR3 is CASTHAQGGYEQYF. Written as DNA, the CDR3 is TGTGCCAGCACCCATGCGCAGGGGGGCTACGAGCAGTACTTC.

This chain joins TRBV5-1 and TRBJ2-5; no firm D call. There are 13 residues in the CDR3. Trimming shortened V by 4 bases and J by 5 bases, and 12 bases separated the two germline ends. Germline CDR1 and CDR2: SGHRS and YFSETQ. The CDR3 loop is CASSPSMGETQYF. The CDR3 nucleotides read TGCGCCAGCAGCCCGTCCATGGGGGAGACCCAGTACTTC.

The V and J genes are TRBV30 and TRBJ2-5; weak D call: TRBD2 (6 bases). This CDR3 contains 13 residues. V gave up 1 base and J gave up 6 bases, with 12 bases separating them. Per the germline V gene, CDR1 is GTSNPN and CDR2 is SVGIG (reference sequence). The CDR3 nucleotides read TGTGCCTGGAGTGCGGGTGGGGGGAAGACCCAGTACTTC. This encodes CAWSAGGGKTQYF.

The CDR3: CASSATHSYTADTQYF. In nucleotides, the CDR3 is TGTGCCAGCAGCGCTACACATAGTTATACGGCAGATACGCAGTATTTT. This sequence joins TRBV5-6 and TRBJ2-3; D is undetermined. Trimming took off 4 bases at V and 4 bases at J, with 19 bases between the two ends. CDR3 length equals 16 residues. CDR1 SGHDT and CDR2 YYEEEE come from the germline V gene.

The genes are TRBV28 and TRBJ1-2, with D unresolved. CDR3 size: 13 residues. V lost 6 bases and J 4 bases, leaving 12 bases between the germline ends. CDR1 and CDR2 from the germline V gene are MDHEN and SYDVKM. DNA for the CDR3: TGTGCCAGCAGCTGGACGGCTGTCTATGGCTACACCTTC. Protein: CASSWTAVYGYTF.

The J gene is TRBJ1-6, the V gene TRBV4-2, with TRBD1 as a possible D gene (6 bases). Trimming removed 1 base from V and 7 bases from J, with 14 bases in between. Germline loops: CDR1 LGHNA, CDR2 YNFKEQ. The CDR3 has 16 residues. The CDR3 sequence: CASSQAMGALNSPLHF. The CDR3 nucleotides read TGTGCCAGCAGCCAAGCCATGGGGGCCCTCAATTCACCCCTCCACTTT.